A selection of T cell receptor beta chains follows, all from one sample in a study of T-cell reconstitution after alpha-beta-depleted transplantation in children. TCRdb reanalysed the PCR reads using MiXCR and keeps one entry per CDR3 protein. The sample contains around 360,000 distinct CDR3 sequences, about a tenth of which appear only once. This specimen consisted of PBMCs from the stem cell graft donor, obtained from the stem cell graft. The receptors originated from a human donor who donated a stem cell graft to a child with acute lymphoblastic leukemia. CDR3s leave out the opening cysteine and the closing phenylalanine or tryptophan. A row's size may be missing; if present it is once, few, many or a size class.

clone size: many; V gene: TRBV7-8; J gene: TRBJ2-1; CDR3 protein: ASIPYSLASSYNEQF
clone size: few; V gene: TRBV24-1; J gene: TRBJ2-1; CDR3 protein: ATSDLGYPGTHPDEQF
clone size: few; V gene: TRBV15; J gene: TRBJ1-3; CDR3 protein: ATSGQRSSGNTIY
clone size: few; V gene: TRBV12-3/TRBV12-4; J gene: TRBJ1-5; CDR3 protein: ASSSGLGDQPQH
clone size: NA; V gene: TRBV12-3/TRBV12-4; J gene: TRBJ2-7; CDR3 protein: ASGEGPYEQY
clone size: few; V gene: TRBV7-3; J gene: TRBJ2-2; CDR3 protein: ASSLMSGSIAGELF
clone size: few; V gene: TRBV7-2; J gene: TRBJ2-4; CDR3 protein: ASSQDRLPRNIQY
clone size: few; V gene: TRBV7-9; J gene: TRBJ1-2; CDR3 protein: ASSLVSSGISNYGYT
clone size: few; V gene: TRBV12-3/TRBV12-4; J gene: TRBJ1-3; CDR3 protein: ASRQTGVQGNTIY
clone size: few; V gene: TRBV12-3/TRBV12-4; J gene: TRBJ2-1; CDR3 protein: ASSRSTGGGYNEQF
clone size: NA; V gene: TRBV9; J gene: TRBJ2-7; CDR3 protein: ASSPYLDGYEQY
clone size: few; V gene: TRBV24-1; J gene: TRBJ1-2; CDR3 protein: ATSDTDRPGYT
clone size: NA; V gene: TRBV5-1; J gene: TRBJ2-2; CDR3 protein: ASSGGESNTGELF
clone size: NA; V gene: TRBV20-1; J gene: TRBJ1-1; CDR3 protein: SATDWEGEGTEAF
clone size: NA; V gene: TRBV4-2; J gene: TRBJ1-4; CDR3 protein: ASSHDEKGREKLF
clone size: many; V gene: TRBV12-3/TRBV12-4; J gene: TRBJ2-3; CDR3 protein: ASSPGTDTQY
clone size: NA; V gene: TRBV3-1; J gene: TRBJ2-4; CDR3 protein: ASSQGTGAFAKNIQY
clone size: NA; V gene: TRBV7-9; J gene: TRBJ2-7; CDR3 protein: ASRPSFAVEQY
clone size: NA; V gene: TRBV7-2; J gene: TRBJ2-7; CDR3 protein: ASSLFGRSYEQY
clone size: NA; V gene: TRBV4-1; J gene: TRBJ1-2; CDR3 protein: ASSQDWGQSNYGYT
clone size: NA; V gene: TRBV20-1; J gene: TRBJ2-7; CDR3 protein: SASSGGTYEHY
clone size: few; V gene: TRBV29-1; J gene: TRBJ2-5; CDR3 protein: SVSAQAGGETQY
clone size: NA; V gene: TRBV6-2/TRBV6-3; J gene: TRBJ1-5; CDR3 protein: ASSYRTGFDQPQH
clone size: NA; V gene: TRBV20-1; J gene: TRBJ2-7; CDR3 protein: SARDSVRTSGVTGYEQY
clone size: many; V gene: TRBV20-1; J gene: TRBJ1-1; CDR3 protein: SARDLGTGNTEAF
clone size: few; V gene: TRBV7-8; J gene: TRBJ1-5; CDR3 protein: ASSLRVRDQPQH
clone size: NA; V gene: TRBV20-1; J gene: TRBJ2-1; CDR3 protein: SARGSSGRGLGSYNEQF
clone size: NA; V gene: TRBV20-1; J gene: TRBJ2-5; CDR3 protein: SASQPGQGWETQY
clone size: many; V gene: TRBV5-6; J gene: TRBJ2-7; CDR3 protein: ASSWGTDYEQY
clone size: NA; V gene: TRBV6-1; J gene: TRBJ2-1; CDR3 protein: ASRRAAWDINNEQF
clone size: few; V gene: TRBV7-2; J gene: TRBJ2-1; CDR3 protein: ASSPVGGTSGRQEF
clone size: many; V gene: TRBV3-1; J gene: TRBJ2-2; CDR3 protein: ASSQDPSGSGGELF
clone size: many; V gene: TRBV5-1; J gene: TRBJ1-3; CDR3 protein: ASSRGTGEGNTIY
clone size: NA; V gene: TRBV29-1; J gene: TRBJ1-1; CDR3 protein: SVEVGGNGEAF
clone size: few; V gene: TRBV20-1; J gene: TRBJ1-5; CDR3 protein: SAGQVSNQPQH
clone size: NA; V gene: TRBV4-1; J gene: TRBJ1-5; CDR3 protein: ASSQERLGRPQH
clone size: many; V gene: TRBV7-2; J gene: TRBJ1-1; CDR3 protein: ASSLVRGNTEAF
clone size: NA; V gene: TRBV6-1; J gene: TRBJ2-3; CDR3 protein: ASKDSSTDTQY
clone size: few; V gene: TRBV15; J gene: TRBJ2-2; CDR3 protein: ATRKGGEGGELF